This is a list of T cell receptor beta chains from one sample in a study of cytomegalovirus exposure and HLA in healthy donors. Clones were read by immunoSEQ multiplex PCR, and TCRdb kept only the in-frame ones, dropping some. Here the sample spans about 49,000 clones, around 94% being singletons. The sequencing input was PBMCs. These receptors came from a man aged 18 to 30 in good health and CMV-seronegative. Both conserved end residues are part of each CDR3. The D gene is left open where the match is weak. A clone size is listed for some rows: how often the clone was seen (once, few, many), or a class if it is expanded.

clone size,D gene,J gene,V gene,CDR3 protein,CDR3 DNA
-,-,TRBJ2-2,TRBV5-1,CASSPPPGQRNTGELFF,TGCGCCAGCTCCCCTCCTCCAGGTCAACGGAACACCGGGGAGCTGTTTTTT
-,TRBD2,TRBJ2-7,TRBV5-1,CASSSGLAGELREQYF,TGCGCCAGCAGCTCCGGACTAGCGGGAGAACTACGAGAGCAGTACTTC
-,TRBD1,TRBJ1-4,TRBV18,CASSPAQGDEKLFF,TGTGCCAGCTCACCGGCGCAGGGGGACGAAAAACTGTTTTTT
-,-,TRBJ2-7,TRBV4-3,CASSQVWGGVAERPHEQYF,TGCGCCAGCAGCCAAGTATGGGGGGGCGTAGCGGAGCGTCCCCACGAGCAGTACTTC
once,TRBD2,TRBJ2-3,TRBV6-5,CASCLAGRTDTQYF,TGTGCCAGCTGCCTAGCGGGCCGCACAGATACGCAGTATTTT
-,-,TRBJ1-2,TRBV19,CASTHRGSYGYTF,TGTGCCAGTACCCACCGGGGGTCCTATGGCTACACCTTC
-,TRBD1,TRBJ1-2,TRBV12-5,CASGFGTGANYGYTF,TGTGCTAGTGGTTTCGGGACAGGGGCTAACTATGGCTACACCTTC
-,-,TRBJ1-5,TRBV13,CASSLRRGSNQPQHF,TGTGCCAGCAGCTTAAGGAGGGGAAGCAATCAGCCCCAGCATTTT
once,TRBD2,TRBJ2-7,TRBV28,CASSRSTSGDYEQYF,TGTGCCAGCAGTAGATCCACTAGCGGGGACTACGAGCAGTACTTC
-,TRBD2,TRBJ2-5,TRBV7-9,CASSIETSAETQYF,TGTGCCAGCAGCATAGAGACTAGCGCAGAGACCCAGTACTTC
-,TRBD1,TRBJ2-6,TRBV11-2,CASRATGWSRSGANVLTF,TGTGCCAGCAGGGCGACAGGGTGGAGTAGATCTGGGGCCAACGTCCTGACTTTC
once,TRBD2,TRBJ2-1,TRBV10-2,CASRITSGSLYNEQFF,TGCGCCAGCAGGATAACTAGCGGGAGTCTCTACAATGAGCAGTTCTTC
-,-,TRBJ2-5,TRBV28,CASSPLGLAIRETQYF,TGTGCCAGCAGCCCATTAGGGCTAGCGATAAGGGAGACCCAGTACTTC
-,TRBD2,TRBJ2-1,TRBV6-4,CASSESGTSGYNEQFF,TGTGCCAGCAGTGAGTCCGGGACTAGCGGATACAATGAGCAGTTCTTC
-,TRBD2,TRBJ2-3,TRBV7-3,CASSLSPGPTTDPGGDTQYF,TGTGCCAGCAGCTTAAGTCCGGGGCCCACCACCGATCCGGGGGGAGATACGCAGTATTTT
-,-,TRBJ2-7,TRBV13,CASRGQNSYEQYF,TGTGCCAGCAGAGGACAGAACTCCTACGAGCAGTACTTC
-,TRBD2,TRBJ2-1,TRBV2,CASRRGPSGGDNEQFF,TGTGCCAGCAGACGAGGGCCTAGCGGGGGGGACAATGAGCAGTTCTTC
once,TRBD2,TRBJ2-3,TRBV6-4,CASSEWAGGPRDTQYF,TGTGCCAGCAGTGAGTGGGCGGGAGGGCCAAGAGATACGCAGTATTTT
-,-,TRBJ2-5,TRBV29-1,CSVELEQETQYF,TGCAGCGTTGAGTTAGAGCAAGAGACCCAGTACTTC
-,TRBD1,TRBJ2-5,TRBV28,CASRGLTGGETQYF,TGTGCCAGCAGGGGATTGACAGGGGGGGAGACCCAGTACTTC
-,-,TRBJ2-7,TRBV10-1,CASSVQVHEQYF,TGCGCCAGCAGTGTCCAGGTCCACGAGCAGTACTTC
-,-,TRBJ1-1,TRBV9,CASSAAGGTDTEAFF,TGTGCCAGCAGCGCGGCAGGAGGGACGGACACTGAAGCTTTCTTT
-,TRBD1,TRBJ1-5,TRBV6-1,CASSGGTESSAQHF,TGTGCCAGCAGTGGCGGGACAGAAAGCTCTGCCCAGCATTTT
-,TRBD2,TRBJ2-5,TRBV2,CASRVAGGQETQYF,TGTGCCAGCAGGGTAGCGGGAGGGCAAGAGACCCAGTACTTC
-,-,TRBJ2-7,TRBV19,CASRGDTGRYEQYF,TGTGCCAGCAGGGGGGACACAGGACGCTACGAGCAGTACTTC
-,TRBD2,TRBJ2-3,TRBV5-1,CASSPGLAGGTDTQYF,TGCGCCAGCAGCCCCGGACTAGCGGGAGGCACAGATACGCAGTATTTT
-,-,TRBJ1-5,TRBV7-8,CASSPQEEQGRRPQHF,TGTGCCAGCAGCCCACAGGAGGAGCAGGGGAGACGGCCCCAGCATTTT
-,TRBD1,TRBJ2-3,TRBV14,CASSKQGVDTQYF,TGTGCCAGCAGCAAGCAGGGGGTAGATACGCAGTATTTT
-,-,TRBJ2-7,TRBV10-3,CAISEREAGEQYF,TGTGCCATCAGTGAGAGGGAAGCGGGCGAGCAGTACTTC
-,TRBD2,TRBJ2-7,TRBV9,CASSVGLADSYEQYF,TGTGCCAGCAGCGTGGGACTAGCGGATTCCTACGAGCAGTACTTC
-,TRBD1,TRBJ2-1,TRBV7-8,CASSPRTGEEGNEQFF,TGTGCCAGCAGCCCACGGACAGGGGAAGAAGGCAATGAGCAGTTCTTC
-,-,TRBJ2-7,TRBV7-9,CASSPRPDSTYEQYF,TGTGCCAGCAGCCCGCGACCGGACAGCACCTACGAGCAGTACTTC
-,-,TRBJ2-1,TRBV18,CASSPPSRSYNEQFF,TGTGCCAGCTCACCACCCTCTCGCTCCTACAATGAGCAGTTCTTC
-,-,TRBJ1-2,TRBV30,CAWSASVGRNYGYTF,TGTGCCTGGAGTGCCTCCGTCGGGAGGAACTATGGCTACACCTTC
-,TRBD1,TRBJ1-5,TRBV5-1,CASSRSPQDRSNSNQPQHF,TGCGCCAGCAGCCGGTCCCCCCAGGACAGGAGCAATAGCAATCAGCCCCAGCATTTT
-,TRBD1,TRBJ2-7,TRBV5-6,CASSLGAGGGYEQYF,TGTGCCAGCAGCTTGGGAGCAGGGGGTGGCTACGAGCAGTACTTC
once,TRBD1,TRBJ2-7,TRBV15,CATSYRDSSYEQYF,TGTGCCACCAGCTACCGGGACAGCTCCTACGAGCAGTACTTC
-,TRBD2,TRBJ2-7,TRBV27,CASSLATSGYEQYF,TGTGCCAGCAGTTTAGCGACTAGCGGCTACGAGCAGTACTTC